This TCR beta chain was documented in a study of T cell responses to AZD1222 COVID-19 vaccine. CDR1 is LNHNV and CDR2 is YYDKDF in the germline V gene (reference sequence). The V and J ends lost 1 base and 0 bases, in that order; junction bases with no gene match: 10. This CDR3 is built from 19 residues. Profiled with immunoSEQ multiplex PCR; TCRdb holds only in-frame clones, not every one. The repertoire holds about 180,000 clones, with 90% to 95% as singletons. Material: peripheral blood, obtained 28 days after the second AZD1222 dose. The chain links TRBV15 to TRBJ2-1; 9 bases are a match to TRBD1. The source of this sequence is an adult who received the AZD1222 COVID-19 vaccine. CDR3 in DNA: TGTGCCACCAGCAGAGTGGGACAGGGCCATTTAAGCTCCTACAATGAGCAGTTCTTC. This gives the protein CATSRVGQGHLSSYNEQFF.